Listed below are T cell receptor beta chains from one sample, sequenced in a study of regulatory T cells. Only in-frame clones appear in the TCRdb table, and some are missing; sequencing was by immunoSEQ multiplex PCR. This table holds a few thousand clones, approximately 84% found once. The material sequenced was CD8+ T cells sorted from blood. The receptors derive from a child between 10 and 17 years old with CD3G deficiency. Each CDR3 is given with its conserved first and last residue. Each record gives: J gene, D gene, V gene, clone size, CDR3 length, CDR3 protein, CDR3 DNA. The D gene is left open where the match is weak. Clone size is stated in some rows and not others, as once, few, many or a class when expanded.

>TRBJ2-3|NA|TRBV19|NA|13
CASSLTGTDTQYF
TGTGCCAGTAGTCTGACTGGCACAGATACGCAGTATTTT
>TRBJ1-1|NA|TRBV19|NA|14
CASSIGGVNTEAFF
TGTGCCAGTAGTATAGGTGGGGTGAACACTGAAGCTTTCTTT
>TRBJ1-4|NA|TRBV6-1|NA|14
CAGSDAWTNEKLFF
TGTGCCGGCAGCGACGCATGGACTAATGAAAAACTGTTTTTT
>TRBJ2-3|NA|TRBV7-9|NA|18
CASSPGPHRGPRTDTQYF
TGTGCCAGCAGCCCTGGGCCACATCGGGGGCCCCGCACAGATACGCAGTATTTT
>TRBJ1-5|NA|TRBV28|NA|12
CASSTDNQPQHF
TGTGCCAGCAGTACCGACAATCAGCCCCAGCATTTT
>TRBJ2-7|TRBD1|TRBV30|NA|14
CAWSAAGGTYEQYF
TGTGCCTGGAGTGCGGCAGGGGGTACCTACGAGCAGTACTTC
>TRBJ2-7|NA|TRBV5-1|NA|13
CASSPGESYEQYF
TGCGCCAGCAGCCCGGGGGAATCCTACGAGCAGTACTTC
>TRBJ2-1|NA|TRBV14|NA|13
CASSHGTYNEQFF
TGTGCCAGCAGCCACGGAACCTACAATGAGCAGTTCTTC
>TRBJ2-7|TRBD2|TRBV6-1|NA|14
CASRKGLGVHEQYF
TGTGCCAGCAGAAAGGGACTAGGGGTCCACGAGCAGTACTTC
>TRBJ1-4|NA|TRBV28|once|14
CASSPQRNNEKLFF
TGTGCCAGCAGCCCCCAGCGGAATAATGAAAAACTGTTTTTT
>TRBJ1-1|TRBD1|TRBV6-6|NA|14
CASSNRGPDTEAFF
TGTGCCAGCAGTAACAGGGGGCCTGACACTGAAGCTTTCTTT
>TRBJ2-1|TRBD2|TRBV7-9|NA|14
CASSRTGTSNEQFF
TGTGCCAGCAGCCGAACCGGGACTAGCAATGAGCAGTTCTTC
>TRBJ2-1|NA|TRBV5-1|once|16
CASSKAAGTGYNEQFF
TGCGCCAGCAGCAAAGCCGCGGGGACTGGGTACAATGAGCAGTTCTTC
>TRBJ2-7|TRBD2|TRBV6-1|NA|15
CASSERAGAVYEQYF
TGTGCCAGCAGTGAACGAGCGGGAGCGGTCTACGAGCAGTACTTC
>TRBJ2-7|NA|TRBV6-1|NA|15
CASRTYLGHSYEQYF
TGTGCCAGCAGGACTTATCTGGGACACTCCTACGAGCAGTACTTC
>TRBJ2-2|NA|TRBV28|NA|14
CASSRQRNTGELFF
TGTGCCAGCAGTCGACAGAGGAACACCGGGGAGCTGTTTTTT
>TRBJ2-7|NA|TRBV11-2|NA|15
CASSLGPGRFYEQYF
TGTGCCAGCAGCTTAGGACCAGGGAGATTCTACGAGCAGTACTTC
>TRBJ2-3|TRBD1|TRBV27|NA|14
CASSPRDRRKAQYF
TGTGCCAGCAGTCCGAGGGACAGGAGAAAAGCGCAGTATTTT
>TRBJ1-1|NA|TRBV5-1|NA|13
CASSLGLNTEAFF
TGCGCCAGCAGCTTGGGCTTGAACACTGAAGCTTTCTTT
>TRBJ1-5|NA|TRBV28|NA|15
CASRRGGYSNQPQHF
TGTGCCAGCAGGCGAGGGGGGTATAGCAATCAGCCCCAGCATTTT
>TRBJ2-3|TRBD2|TRBV7-9|NA|17
CASSITERGGTTDTQYF
TGTGCCAGCAGCATAACCGAGCGGGGGGGAACCACAGATACGCAGTATTTT
>TRBJ2-7|TRBD2|TRBV7-8|NA|14
CASSPTSGGNEQYF
TGTGCCAGCAGCCCGACTAGCGGGGGTAACGAGCAGTACTTC
>TRBJ1-1|NA|TRBV10-2|few|13
CASSAGGWTEAFF
TGCGCCAGCAGTGCGGGGGGCTGGACTGAAGCTTTCTTT
>TRBJ2-2|NA|TRBV28|NA|15
CASSLRQADTGELFF
TGTGCCAGCAGTTTACGGCAGGCGGACACCGGGGAGCTGTTTTTT
>TRBJ2-5|NA|TRBV28|NA|19
CASSFAGQGWASGQETQYF
TGTGCCAGCAGTTTCGCAGGACAGGGCTGGGCTAGCGGCCAAGAGACCCAGTACTTC
>TRBJ1-2|NA|TRBV28|NA|13
CASSRVRGYGYTF
TGTGCCAGCAGCCGAGTCAGGGGCTATGGCTACACCTTC
>TRBJ2-5|TRBD2|TRBV7-9|large|15
CASSLASSGRETQYF
TGTGCCAGCAGCTTAGCGAGTAGCGGGAGGGAGACCCAGTACTTC
>TRBJ2-3|TRBD1|TRBV6-1|once|14
CASSEGQGTDTQYF
TGTGCCAGCAGTGAGGGACAGGGCACAGATACGCAGTATTTT
>TRBJ2-7|TRBD2|TRBV28|NA|16
CASSPTSGSSSYEQYF
TGTGCCAGCAGTCCTACTAGCGGGAGTAGCTCCTACGAGCAGTACTTC
>TRBJ1-1|NA|TRBV6-1|few|13
CASRVGRNTEAFF
TGTGCCAGCAGAGTCGGCAGGAACACTGAAGCTTTCTTT
>TRBJ2-7|NA|TRBV6-1|NA|13
CASSRLERYEQYF
TGTGCCAGCAGTAGACTGGAAAGGTACGAGCAGTACTTC
>TRBJ2-5|NA|TRBV5-1|NA|11
CASKGGETQYF
TGCGCCAGCAAGGGGGGAGAGACCCAGTACTTC
>TRBJ1-1|TRBD1|TRBV28|NA|13
CASMAGGYTEAFF
TGTGCCAGCATGGCAGGGGGCTACACTGAAGCTTTCTTT
>TRBJ1-1|TRBD1|TRBV28|once|16
CASSFYGTGGNTEAFF
TGTGCCAGCAGTTTTTATGGGACAGGGGGCAACACTGAAGCTTTCTTT
>TRBJ2-7|TRBD2|TRBV27|NA|15
CASSWISGSSYEQYF
TGTGCCAGCAGTTGGATCAGCGGGAGCTCCTACGAGCAGTACTTC
>TRBJ2-7|TRBD2|TRBV6-6|NA|16
CASSLGTSGKYAEQYF
TGTGCCAGCAGCCTGGGAACTAGCGGGAAGTATGCCGAGCAGTACTTC
>TRBJ2-1|NA|TRBV7-9|NA|14
CASSLGLDYNEQFF
TGTGCCAGCAGCTTAGGTCTAGACTACAATGAGCAGTTCTTC
>TRBJ2-7|NA|TRBV5-1|NA|13
CASSLGINYEQYF
TGCGCCAGCAGCTTGGGAATTAATTACGAGCAGTACTTC
>TRBJ2-3|NA|TRBV28|once|16
CASSLRRRQGADTQYF
TGTGCCAGCAGTTTACGGCGAAGGCAGGGTGCAGATACGCAGTATTTT
>TRBJ2-1|NA|TRBV28|NA|14
CASSYGGVRNEQFF
TGTGCCAGCAGTTACGGCGGGGTGCGCAATGAGCAGTTCTTC
>TRBJ2-1|TRBD2|TRBV7-6|few|15
CASSLANSGSDEQFF
TGTGCCAGCAGCTTAGCGAATAGCGGGAGCGATGAGCAGTTCTTC
>TRBJ2-7|TRBD2|TRBV28|NA|16
CASSSPHGTSGYEQYF
TGTGCCAGCAGTTCCCCCCACGGGACTAGCGGCTACGAGCAGTACTTC
>TRBJ2-1|NA|TRBV7-9|NA|16
CASSLARLLDSGEQFF
TGTGCCAGCAGCTTAGCGCGGCTATTGGACTCGGGTGAGCAGTTCTTC
>TRBJ1-2|NA|TRBV28|NA|13
CASSPPTQYGYTF
TGTGCCAGCAGTCCCCCCACACAGTATGGCTACACCTTC
>TRBJ2-3|TRBD2|TRBV5-1|NA|14
CASSYGTNTDTQYF
TGCGCCAGCAGCTACGGGACTAACACAGATACGCAGTATTTT